These 19 T cell receptor beta chains were all obtained from the same sample, sequenced in a study of PD-1 blockade in classical Hodgkin lymphoma. Produced via immunoSEQ multiplex PCR; TCRdb's table is partial and in-frame only. The sample gives 27,000 or so clones, around three quarters of which show up once; approximately 3.6% is in the top ten. Time point of the sample: cycle 4 day 1 (C4D1), after less than seven weeks of nivolumab. Brentuximab vedotin exposure varied among the patients, all of whom had relapsed after autologous stem cell transplantation. The specimen comprised peripheral blood mononuclear cells (PBMCs), sampled before the fourth cycle of nivolumab. These receptors originate from a human donor with classical Hodgkin lymphoma.

The gene calls are TRBV7-2 and TRBJ1-5, with D uncertain. Trimming took off 5 bases at V and 5 bases at J, with 19 bases between the two ends. The CDR3 extends over 16 amino acids. CDR1 is SGHTA and CDR2 is FQGNSA in the germline V gene. Written as DNA, the CDR3 is TGTGCCAGCAGCCCGGACGGCGACCTGGCCTATCAGCCCCAGCATTTT. Its protein product is CASSPDGDLAYQPQHF.

This chain joins TRBV7-9 and TRBJ2-1; tentatively, D is TRBD1 (5 bases). This CDR3 is 15 amino acids long. Germline V CDR1 and CDR2: SEHNR, FQNEAQ (reference sequence). Trimming stripped 5 bases from V and 8 bases from J, with 19 bases between. The CDR3 sequence: CASSLRGTPLDEQFF. The CDR3 DNA reads as TGTGCCAGCAGCCTTAGGGGTACCCCCCTCGATGAGCAGTTCTTC.

The rearrangement uses TRBV12-5 and TRBJ2-3; D call uncertain. Trimming shortened V by 3 bases and J by 1 base, and 11 bases separated the two germline ends. Germline V CDR1 and CDR2: LGHNT, FRNRAP. This CDR3 is 15 amino acids long. CDR3 sequence (DNA): TGTGCTAGTGGTTTAGGGTGGGGTGGCACAGATACGCAGTATTTT. It is translated as CASGLGWGGTDTQYF.

This chain joins TRBV11-2 and TRBJ2-1, with 9 bases fitting TRBD2. The CDR3 length is 18 residues. V dropped 5 bases and J dropped 3; count of bases not matched to a gene: 14. Germline V gene sequence: CDR1 SGHAT, CDR2 FQNNGV. Here the CDR3 reads CASSLSSLAGVVYNEQFF. CDR3 bases: TGTGCCAGCAGCCTGTCCTCCTTAGCGGGGGTAGTCTACAATGAGCAGTTCTTC.

V and J are TRBV27 and TRBJ1-3; D is uncertain. The germline V gene has CDR1 MNHEY and CDR2 SMNVEV (reference sequence). This CDR3 is built from 13 residues. Trimming took off 3 bases at V and 4 bases at J, with 7 bases between the two ends. CDR3 DNA sequence: TGTGCCAGCAGTTTGAACAGAGGAAACACCATATATTTT. Translating gives CASSLNRGNTIYF.

The chain employs TRBV7-9 and TRBJ2-7; TRBD2 matches 7 bases. The CDR3 totals 18 residues. With V trimmed by 0 bases and J by 5 bases, 16 bases remained unmatched. Looked up from germline, CDR1 is SEHNR and CDR2 is FQNEAQ (reference sequence). The CDR3 is CASSLAFYPGRRGNEQYF. CDR3 in DNA: TGTGCCAGCAGCTTAGCCTTCTACCCGGGAAGGCGGGGGAACGAGCAGTACTTC.

The chain joins TRBV28 to TRBJ1-1, with 10 nucleotides matching TRBD1. CDR1 and CDR2 (germline): MDHEN, SYDVKM. Trimming at V came to 2 bases and at J to 0 bases, leaving 0 bases not matched to a gene. The CDR3 spans 15 residues. CDR3 sequence (DNA): TGTGCCAGCAGTTTAGGGACAGGGGTGAACACTGAAGCTTTCTTT. Its protein is CASSLGTGVNTEAFF.

This clone is a singleton in its sample. This chain links TRBV27 with TRBJ2-7; D ambiguous. The length of the CDR3 is 15 residues. With 6 bases removed from V and 0 bases from J, the gap between germline ends came to 15 bases. The germline CDR1 and CDR2 sequences are MNHEY and SMNVEV (reference sequence). The CDR3 sequence is CASSFTPGHSYEQYF. DNA for the CDR3: TGTGCCAGCAGCTTTACCCCGGGTCACTCCTACGAGCAGTACTTC.

The J gene is TRBJ2-5, the V gene TRBV25-1; D is possibly TRBD1 (7 bases). The V gene lost 3 bases and the J gene lost 2 bases, with 10 bases spanning the gap. Germline loops: CDR1 MGHDK, CDR2 SYGVNS. There are 14 residues in the CDR3. This CDR3 reads CASSDAGGQETQYF. As DNA, the CDR3 is TGTGCCAGCAGTGACGCAGGGGGGCAAGAGACCCAGTACTTC.

The rearrangement links TRBV5-1 to TRBJ2-7; TRBD2 matches at 9 bases. The germline V gene has CDR1 SGHRS and CDR2 YFSETQ. V lost 1 base to trimming and J lost 3 bases; unmatched junction nucleotides: 5. The CDR3 loop spans 15 amino acids. The CDR3, as DNA: TGCGCCAGCAGCTTGATTAGCGGGAGAAACTACGAGCAGTACTTC. It codes for CASSLISGRNYEQYF. Drawing the rest from reference TRBV5-1 and TRBJ2-7, the complete variable domain is KAGVTQTPRYLIKTRGQQVTLSCSPISGHRSVSWYQQTPGQGLQFLFEYFSETQRNKGNFPGRFSGRQFSNSRSEMNVSTLELGDSALYLCASSLISGRNYEQYFGPGTRLTVT.

The V and J genes are TRBV7-8 and TRBJ1-1; D is unresolved. The V gene's germline CDR1 is SGHVS and CDR2 FQNEAQ. Trimming stripped 8 bases from V and 4 bases from J, with 8 bases between. The CDR3 has 11 residues. CDR3 loop: CASRRVTEAFF. The CDR3 DNA follows: TGTGCCAGCCGAAGGGTCACTGAAGCTTTCTTT.

The J gene is TRBJ2-5, the V gene TRBV5-1; 7 bases are shared with TRBD2. Per germline, CDR1 SGHRS and CDR2 YFSETQ. The V gene end was trimmed by 0 bases and the J gene end by 2 bases; junction bases not matched to a gene: 4. The CDR3 length is 15 residues. The CDR3 DNA reads TGCGCCAGCAGCTTGGTAGCGGGTGATCAAGAGACCCAGTACTTC. This codes for CASSLVAGDQETQYF.

The gene calls are TRBV7-2 and TRBJ2-2, with 7 bases fitting TRBD1. With 3 bases clipped from V and 0 bases from J, the junction kept 4 bases outside the gene matches. CDR3 length: 16 residues. Germline CDR1 SGHTA, CDR2 FQGNSA. The CDR3 DNA is TGTGCCAGCAGCTTTTCCGGGACAGCGAACACCGGGGAGCTGTTTTTT. Its protein product is CASSFSGTANTGELFF.

The chain joins TRBV28 to TRBJ1-4; 7 nucleotides match TRBD1. This CDR3 comprises 16 residues. Germline values: CDR1 MDHEN, CDR2 SYDVKM. Trimming cost V 3 bases and J 7 bases; bases outside gene matches: 11. CDR3: CASSLDGTATFEKLFF. CDR3 in DNA: TGTGCCAGCAGTTTGGATGGGACAGCCACTTTTGAAAAACTGTTTTTT.

The rearrangement joins TRBV6-5 to TRBJ2-7, with 7 bases that match TRBD2. Germline V gene lookup returns CDR1 MNHEY and CDR2 SVGAGI. Trimming removed 10 bases from V and 2 bases from J; junction bases left unmatched: 11. The CDR3 has 14 amino acids. CDR3 protein: CATGHGGGAYEQYF. The CDR3 DNA reads as TGTGCCACCGGACACGGGGGAGGGGCCTACGAGCAGTACTTC.

The chain has TRBV21-1 and TRBJ1-1; the DNA was not compared with TRBD1, the D call given in the table. TRBV21-1 is designated a pseudogene. There are 13 residues in the CDR3. The CDR3 reads CASSGQMNTEAFF. The CDR3 DNA reads TGTGCCAGCAGCGGGCAGATGAACACTGAAGCTTTCTTT.

The chain has TRBV7-6 and TRBJ2-3; D is ambiguous. Germline CDR1 SGHVS, CDR2 FNYEAQ. The V gene lost 1 base and the J gene lost 7 bases, with 6 bases spanning the gap. CDR3 size: 12 residues. The CDR3 loop is CASSLGSNTQYF. The CDR3 DNA reads as TGTGCCAGCAGCTTAGGATCAAATACGCAGTATTTT.

The chain combines TRBV16 with TRBJ1-5; 7 nucleotides match TRBD1. With 4 bases clipped from V and 1 base from J, the junction kept 4 bases outside the gene matches. CDR1 is KGHSY and CDR2 is FQNENV in the germline V gene. This CDR3 has 15 residues. The CDR3 region has the DNA TGTGCCAGCAGCCTCGAGGGACAGAGCAATCAGCCCCAGCATTTT. This encodes CASSLEGQSNQPQHF.

J is TRBJ1-5 and V is TRBV5-1; D gene uncertain. Germline V CDR1 and CDR2: SGHRS, YFSETQ. The V gene lost 1 base and the J gene lost 9 bases, with 14 bases spanning the gap. The CDR3 runs to 14 residues. The CDR3 sequence: CASSLSGGSGPQHF. The CDR3 nucleotides are TGCGCCAGCAGCTTGAGCGGCGGCAGCGGGCCCCAGCATTTT.